A single TCR beta chain is shown here with its context. This sequence may be a read error, since a much larger clone differs from it by one base. The data belong to a study of blood T cell repertoires in COVID-19. Some clones are missing from TCRdb's copy, which holds only in-frame ones; the method was immunoSEQ multiplex PCR. In the table there are around 300,000 clones, 70% to 90% of which are singletons. Trimming removed 6 bases at V and 3 bases at J, with 8 bases between. Germline lookup yields CDR1 MNHEY and CDR2 SVGAGI. There are 12 residues in the CDR3. Symptom resolution, clearance, or two negative PCRs marked the recovered donors of Cohort 3.

This sequence originates from a woman aged 30 to 39 who had recovered from COVID-19. Sequenced: PBMCs or T cells enriched from blood (not recorded which). The chain employs TRBV6-5 and TRBJ1-1, with D unresolved. CDR3 sequence (DNA): TGTGCCAGCAGCCCCGGGTACACTGAAGCTTTCTTT. Translation gives CASSPGYTEAFF.